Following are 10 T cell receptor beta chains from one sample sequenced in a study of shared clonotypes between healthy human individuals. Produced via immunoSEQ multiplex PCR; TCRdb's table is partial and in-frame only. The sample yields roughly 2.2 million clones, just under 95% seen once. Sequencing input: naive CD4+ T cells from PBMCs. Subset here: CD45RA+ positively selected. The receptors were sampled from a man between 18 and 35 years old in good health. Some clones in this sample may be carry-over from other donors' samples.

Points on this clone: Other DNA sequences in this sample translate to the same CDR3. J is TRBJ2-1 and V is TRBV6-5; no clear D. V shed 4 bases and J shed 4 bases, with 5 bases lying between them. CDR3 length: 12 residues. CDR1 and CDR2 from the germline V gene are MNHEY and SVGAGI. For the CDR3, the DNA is TGTGCCAGCAGTTCAGTGTACAATGAGCAGTTCTTC. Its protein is CASSSVYNEQFF.

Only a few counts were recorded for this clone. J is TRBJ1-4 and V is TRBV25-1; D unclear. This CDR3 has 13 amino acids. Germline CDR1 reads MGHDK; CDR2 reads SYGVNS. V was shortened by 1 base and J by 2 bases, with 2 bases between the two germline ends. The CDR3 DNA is TGTGCCAGCAGTGAATTTACTAATGAAAAACTGTTTTTT. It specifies CASSEFTNEKLFF.

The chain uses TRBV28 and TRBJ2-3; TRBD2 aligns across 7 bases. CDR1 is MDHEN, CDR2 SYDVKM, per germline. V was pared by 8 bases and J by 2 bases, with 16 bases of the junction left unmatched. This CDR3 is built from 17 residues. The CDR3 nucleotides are TGTGCCAGCCGCTCAATCGGATGGGAGGGGAACACAGATACGCAGTATTTT. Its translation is CASRSIGWEGNTDTQYF.

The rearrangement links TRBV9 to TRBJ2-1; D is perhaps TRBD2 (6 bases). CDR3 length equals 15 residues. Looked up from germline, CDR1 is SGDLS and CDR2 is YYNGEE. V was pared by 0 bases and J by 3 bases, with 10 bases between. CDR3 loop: CASSVVADLYNEQFF. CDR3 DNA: TGTGCCAGCAGCGTAGTAGCGGACCTCTACAATGAGCAGTTCTTC.

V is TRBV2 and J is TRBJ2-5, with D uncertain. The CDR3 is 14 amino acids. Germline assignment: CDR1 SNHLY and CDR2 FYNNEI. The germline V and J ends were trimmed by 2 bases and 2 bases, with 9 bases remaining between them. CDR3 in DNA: TGTGCCAGCAGTGAACGCACTATACAAGAGACCCAGTACTTC. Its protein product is CASSERTIQETQYF.

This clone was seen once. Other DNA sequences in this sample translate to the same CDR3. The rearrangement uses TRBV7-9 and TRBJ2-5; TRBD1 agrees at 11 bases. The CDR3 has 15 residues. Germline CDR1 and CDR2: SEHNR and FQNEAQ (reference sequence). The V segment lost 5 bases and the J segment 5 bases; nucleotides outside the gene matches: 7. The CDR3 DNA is TGTGCCAGCAGCCTGGGACAGGGGGTAGGTGAGACCCAGTACTTC. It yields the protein CASSLGQGVGETQYF.

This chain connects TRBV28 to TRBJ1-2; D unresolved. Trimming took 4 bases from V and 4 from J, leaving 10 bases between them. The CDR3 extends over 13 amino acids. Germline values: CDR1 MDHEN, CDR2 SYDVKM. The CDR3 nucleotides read TGTGCCAGCAGTTCGACGGACCCCTATGGCTACACCTTC. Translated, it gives CASSSTDPYGYTF.

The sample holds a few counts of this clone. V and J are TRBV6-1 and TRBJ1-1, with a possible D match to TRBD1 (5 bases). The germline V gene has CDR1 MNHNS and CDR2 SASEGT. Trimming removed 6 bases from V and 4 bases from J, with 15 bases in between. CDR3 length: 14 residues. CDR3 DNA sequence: TGTGCCAGCAGGCTCGACGGGGGTGGCACTGAAGCTTTCTTT. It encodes CASRLDGGGTEAFF.

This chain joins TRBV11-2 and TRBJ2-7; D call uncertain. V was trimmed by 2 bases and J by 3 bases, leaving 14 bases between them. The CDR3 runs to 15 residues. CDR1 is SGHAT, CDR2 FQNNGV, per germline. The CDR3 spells CASSLTGPPGYEQYF. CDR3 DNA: TGTGCCAGCAGCTTAACCGGGCCCCCCGGCTACGAGCAGTACTTC.

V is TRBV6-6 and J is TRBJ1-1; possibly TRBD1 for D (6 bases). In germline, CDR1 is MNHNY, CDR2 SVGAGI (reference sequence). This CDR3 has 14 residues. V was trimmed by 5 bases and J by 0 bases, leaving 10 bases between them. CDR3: CASSGRDMNTEAFF. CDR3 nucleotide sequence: TGTGCCAGCAGTGGACGGGACATGAACACTGAAGCTTTCTTT.